The 14 T cell receptor beta chains below all came from one sample that was sequenced in a study of response to subunit inactivated influenza vaccine. TCRdb re-called the RT-PCR reads through MiXCR, storing one row per CDR3 protein. The sample records some 850,000 distinct CDR3 sequences, around a sixth being singletons. Sequences were derived from PBMCs from blood, sampled 4 to 6 days after vaccination. Source of these receptors: a man aged 50-59 years who received an inactivated influenza vaccine.

This clonotype was observed a few times. The chain has TRBV10-3 and TRBJ2-3; TRBD2 aligns across 12 bases. After removal of 9 bases from V and 4 bases from J, the junction contained 5 bases not matched to a gene. The CDR3 consists of 14 residues. Germline values: CDR1 ENHRY, CDR2 SYGVKD. DNA of the CDR3: TGTGCCATTTCTAGCGGGAGGGCCGCAGATACGCAGTATTTT. Residues: CAISSGRAADTQYF.

This clonotype has just a few counts. This rearrangement joins TRBV20-1 to TRBJ2-1; the match to TRBD2 covers 11 bases. Looked up from germline, CDR1 is DFQATT and CDR2 is SNEGSKA (reference sequence). J was trimmed by 5 bases and V by 7 bases; bases with no gene match: 16. This CDR3 spans 17 amino acids. CDR3 region: CSVTEIGRLAGNNEQFF. CDR3 nucleotides: TGCAGTGTTACGGAAATTGGACGACTAGCGGGAAACAATGAGCAGTTCTTC.

This clonotype was observed once. V is TRBV7-2 and J is TRBJ2-7; 7 bases match TRBD1. The trim removed 7 bases at V and 1 base at J, leaving 10 bases unmatched. Per the germline V gene, CDR1 is SGHTA and CDR2 is FQGNSA. This CDR3 has 15 residues. Here the CDR3 DNA reads TGTGCCAGCACCCTCTTAGAGGGGGCGTCCTACGAGCAGTACTTC. It codes for CASTLLEGASYEQYF.

The V gene is TRBV12-3 or TRBV12-4, the J gene TRBJ1-1; TRBD1 matches 11 bases. The CDR3 covers 18 residues. V lost 4 bases to trimming and J lost 3 bases; unmatched junction nucleotides: 13. CDR3 sequence reads: CASSSGGDRGFRDTEAFF. The CDR3 nucleotides are TGTGCCAGCAGTTCCGGGGGGGACAGGGGGTTCAGGGACACTGAAGCTTTCTTT.

This chain connects TRBV6-5 to TRBJ2-4; D gene uncertain. The CDR3 has 18 residues. CDR1 MNHEY and CDR2 SVGAGI come from the germline V gene. Trimming left V 0 bases short and J 0 bases short, with 15 bases between. This chain's CDR3 is CASSYSRLEKVAKNIQYF. DNA for the CDR3: TGTGCCAGCAGTTACTCCCGGTTGGAGAAAGTAGCCAAAAACATTCAGTACTTC.

This clonotype was counted between two and nine times. The V call is TRBV25-1, the J call TRBJ2-1; D tentatively reads TRBD1 or TRBD2 (6 bases each). V was pared by 4 bases and J by 11 bases, with 18 bases between. This CDR3 region has 14 residues. Germline V CDR1 and CDR2: MGHDK, SYGVNS. The chain's CDR3 is CASSARDKPGKQFF. The CDR3 DNA is TGTGCCAGCAGTGCGCGGGACAAACCGGGGAAGCAGTTCTTC. The complete variable domain, with remaining parts taken from reference TRBV25-1 and TRBJ2-1, reads EADIYQTPRYLVIGTGKKITLECSQTMGHDKMYWYQQDPGMELHLIHYSYGVNSTEKGDLSSESTVSRIRTEHFPLTLESARPSHTSQYLCASSARDKPGKQFFGPGTRLTVL.

The J gene is TRBJ1-2, the V gene TRBV6-1; D call uncertain. Trimming left V 4 bases short and J 8 bases short, with 14 bases between. The CDR3 contains 13 residues. CDR1 is MNHNS, CDR2 SASEGT, per germline. The CDR3: CASSGRNGGGYTF. The DNA for the CDR3 is TGTGCCAGCAGTGGCCGTAACGGCGGCGGCTACACCTTC.

This chain connects TRBV10-3 to TRBJ1-1; 10 nucleotides line up with TRBD1. The CDR3 has 14 residues. V was clipped by 4 bases and J by 4 bases; unmatched bases: 3. Germline CDR1 and CDR2: ENHRY and SYGVKD. The CDR3 bases are TGTGCCATCAGTGCAAGGACAGGGGGCACTGAAGCTTTCTTT. Encoded protein: CAISARTGGTEAFF.

The V and J genes are TRBV5-1 and TRBJ1-6; 7 bases fit TRBD1. Germline CDR1 is SGHRS and CDR2 is YFSETQ. The CDR3 extends over 18 amino acids. J gave up 1 base and V 1 base, and 8 bases lay outside the gene matches. CDR3 nucleotide sequence: TGCGCCAGCAGCTTGCTCGGGACAGACAGGTCCTATAATTCACCCCTCCACTTT. As protein: CASSLLGTDRSYNSPLHF.

This clonotype was seen only a few times. The gene calls are TRBV20-1 and TRBJ2-1; 11 positions match TRBD2. V trimming: 1 base; J trimming: 4 bases; junction bases outside the gene matches: 6. This CDR3 region has 16 residues. CDR1 is DFQATT, CDR2 SNEGSKA, per germline (reference sequence). CDR3 sequence: CSARGGTSGKYNEQFF. The CDR3 DNA reads TGCAGTGCTAGAGGCGGGACTAGCGGAAAATACAATGAGCAGTTCTTC.

This clonotype appeared many times. The chain is built from TRBV15 and TRBJ1-2; TRBD1 is a possible D gene (6 bases). Germline values: CDR1 LNHNV, CDR2 YYDKDF (reference sequence). The CDR3 has 15 amino acids. Trimming shortened V by 0 bases and J by 4 bases, and 12 bases separated the two germline ends. The CDR3 bases are TGTGCCACCAGCAGAGAGGGGGGGCACGGCTATGGCTACACCTTC. Protein sequence: CATSREGGHGYGYTF.

CDR3 residues: CASSPGTTTEAFF. CDR3 DNA sequence: TGTGCCAGCAGCCCTGGGACAACCACTGAAGCTTTCTTT. This rearrangement joins TRBV7-9 to TRBJ1-1; D may be TRBD1 (6 bases). CDR1 and CDR2 (germline): SEHNR, FQNEAQ (reference sequence). This CDR3 spans 13 amino acids. V was pared by 5 bases and J by 4 bases, with 11 bases between.

This chain joins TRBV5-4 and TRBJ2-1, with a possible D match to TRBD1 (5 bases). The V end lost 0 bases, the J end lost 9 bases, and 13 bases lay between the germline ends. The CDR3 spans 14 residues. The germline gives CDR1 SGHNT, CDR2 YYREEE (reference sequence). The CDR3 DNA follows: TGTGCCAGCAGCTTGGACAGGCAGGGATCTGAGCAGTTCTTC. Translation gives CASSLDRQGSEQFF.

V usage is TRBV5-1 and J usage is TRBJ2-2, with a tentative D call TRBD1 (6 bases). Per the germline V gene, CDR1 is SGHRS and CDR2 is YFSETQ. V was trimmed by 4 bases and J by 1 base, leaving 14 bases between them. The CDR3 totals 16 residues. The CDR3 sequence: CASSPQGSQNTGELFF. The CDR3 DNA follows: TGCGCCAGCAGCCCACAGGGATCCCAGAACACCGGGGAGCTGTTTTTT.